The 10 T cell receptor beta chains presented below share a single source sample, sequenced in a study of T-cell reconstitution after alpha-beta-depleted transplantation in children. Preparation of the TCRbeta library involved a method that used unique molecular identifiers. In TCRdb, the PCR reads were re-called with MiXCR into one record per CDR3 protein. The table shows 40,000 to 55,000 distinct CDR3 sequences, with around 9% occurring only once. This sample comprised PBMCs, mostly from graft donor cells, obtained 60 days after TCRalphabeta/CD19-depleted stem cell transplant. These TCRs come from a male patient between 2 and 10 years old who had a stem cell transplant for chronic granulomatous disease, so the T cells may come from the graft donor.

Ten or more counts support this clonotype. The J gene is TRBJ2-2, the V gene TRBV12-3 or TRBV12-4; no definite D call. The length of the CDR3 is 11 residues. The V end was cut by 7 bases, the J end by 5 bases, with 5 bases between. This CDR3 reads CASKLTGELFF. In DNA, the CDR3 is TGTGCCAGCAAACTAACCGGGGAGCTGTTTTTT.

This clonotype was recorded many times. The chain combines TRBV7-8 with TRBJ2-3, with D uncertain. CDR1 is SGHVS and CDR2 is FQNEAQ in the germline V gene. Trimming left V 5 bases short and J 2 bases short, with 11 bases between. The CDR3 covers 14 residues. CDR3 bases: TGTGCCAGCAGCCACCAGAGTCTCACAGATACGCAGTATTTT. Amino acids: CASSHQSLTDTQYF.

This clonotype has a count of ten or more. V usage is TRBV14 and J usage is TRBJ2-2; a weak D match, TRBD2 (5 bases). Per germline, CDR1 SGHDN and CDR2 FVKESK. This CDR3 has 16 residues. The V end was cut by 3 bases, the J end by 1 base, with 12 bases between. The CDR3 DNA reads TGTGCCAGCAGCCATCATGCGGGTCTGAACACCGGGGAGCTGTTTTTT. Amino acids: CASSHHAGLNTGELFF. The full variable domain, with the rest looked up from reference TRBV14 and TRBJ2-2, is EAGVTQFPSHSVIEKGQTVTLRCDPISGHDNLYWYRRVMGKEIKFLLHFVKESKQDESGMPNNRFLAERTGGTYSTLKVQPAELEDSGVYFCASSHHAGLNTGELFFGEGSRLTVL.

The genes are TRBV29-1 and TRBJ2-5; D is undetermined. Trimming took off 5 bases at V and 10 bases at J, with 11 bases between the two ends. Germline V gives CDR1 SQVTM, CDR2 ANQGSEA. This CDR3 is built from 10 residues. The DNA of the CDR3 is TGCAGCGTTACCGACGTGGTCCAGTACTTC. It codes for CSVTDVVQYF.

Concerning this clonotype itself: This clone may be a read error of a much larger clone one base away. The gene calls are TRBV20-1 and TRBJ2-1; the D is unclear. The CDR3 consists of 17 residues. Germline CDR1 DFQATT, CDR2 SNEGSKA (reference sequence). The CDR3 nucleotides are TGCTGTGCTAGAGAGCCCCAGATTTATAGCTCCTACAATGAGCAGTTCTTC. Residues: CCAREPQIYSSYNEQFF.

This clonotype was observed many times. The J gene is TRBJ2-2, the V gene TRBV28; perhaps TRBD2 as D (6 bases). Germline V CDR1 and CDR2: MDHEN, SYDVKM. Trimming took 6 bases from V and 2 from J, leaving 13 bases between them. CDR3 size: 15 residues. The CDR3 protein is CASSHGGGNTGELFF. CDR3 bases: TGTGCCAGCAGCCACGGGGGAGGAAACACCGGGGAGCTGTTTTTT. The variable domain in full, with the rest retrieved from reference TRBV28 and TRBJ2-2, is DVKVTQSSRYLVKRTGEKVFLECVQDMDHENMFWYRQDPGLGLRLIYFSYDVKMKEKGDIPEGYSVSREKKERFSLILESASTNQTSMYLCASSHGGGNTGELFFGEGSRLTVL.

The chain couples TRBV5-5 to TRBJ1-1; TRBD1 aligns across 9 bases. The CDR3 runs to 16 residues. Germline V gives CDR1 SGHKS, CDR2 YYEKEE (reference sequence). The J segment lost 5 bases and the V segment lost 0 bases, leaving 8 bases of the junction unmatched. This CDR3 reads CASSLDGGTGRTEAFF. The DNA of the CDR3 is TGTGCCAGCAGCTTGGATGGAGGGACAGGGCGGACTGAAGCTTTCTTT. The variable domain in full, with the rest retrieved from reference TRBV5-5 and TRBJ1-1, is DAGVTQSPTHLIKTRGQQVTLRCSPISGHKSVSWYQQVLGQGPQFIFQYYEKEERGRGNFPDRFSARQFPNYSSELNVNALLLGDSALYLCASSLDGGTGRTEAFFGQGTRLTVV.

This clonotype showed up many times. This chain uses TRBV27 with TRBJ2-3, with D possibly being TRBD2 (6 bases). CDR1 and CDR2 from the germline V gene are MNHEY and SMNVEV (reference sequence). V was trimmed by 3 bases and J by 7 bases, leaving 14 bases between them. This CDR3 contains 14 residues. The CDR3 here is CASSFGAAGYTQYF. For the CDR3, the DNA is TGTGCCAGCAGTTTCGGGGCGGCGGGGTATACGCAGTATTTT.

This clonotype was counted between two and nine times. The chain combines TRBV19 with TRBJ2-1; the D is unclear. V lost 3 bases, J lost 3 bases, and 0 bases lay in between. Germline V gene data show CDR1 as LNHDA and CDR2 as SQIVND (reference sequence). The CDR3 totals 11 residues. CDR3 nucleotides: TGTGCCAGTAGTATCTACAATGAGCAGTTCTTC. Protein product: CASSIYNEQFF.

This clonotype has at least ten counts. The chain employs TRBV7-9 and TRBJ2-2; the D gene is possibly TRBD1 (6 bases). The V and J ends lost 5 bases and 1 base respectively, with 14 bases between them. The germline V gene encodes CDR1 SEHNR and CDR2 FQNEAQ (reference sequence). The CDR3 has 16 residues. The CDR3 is CASSPPGTLNTGELFF. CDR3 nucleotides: TGTGCCAGCAGCCCTCCCGGGACACTGAACACCGGGGAGCTGTTTTTT.